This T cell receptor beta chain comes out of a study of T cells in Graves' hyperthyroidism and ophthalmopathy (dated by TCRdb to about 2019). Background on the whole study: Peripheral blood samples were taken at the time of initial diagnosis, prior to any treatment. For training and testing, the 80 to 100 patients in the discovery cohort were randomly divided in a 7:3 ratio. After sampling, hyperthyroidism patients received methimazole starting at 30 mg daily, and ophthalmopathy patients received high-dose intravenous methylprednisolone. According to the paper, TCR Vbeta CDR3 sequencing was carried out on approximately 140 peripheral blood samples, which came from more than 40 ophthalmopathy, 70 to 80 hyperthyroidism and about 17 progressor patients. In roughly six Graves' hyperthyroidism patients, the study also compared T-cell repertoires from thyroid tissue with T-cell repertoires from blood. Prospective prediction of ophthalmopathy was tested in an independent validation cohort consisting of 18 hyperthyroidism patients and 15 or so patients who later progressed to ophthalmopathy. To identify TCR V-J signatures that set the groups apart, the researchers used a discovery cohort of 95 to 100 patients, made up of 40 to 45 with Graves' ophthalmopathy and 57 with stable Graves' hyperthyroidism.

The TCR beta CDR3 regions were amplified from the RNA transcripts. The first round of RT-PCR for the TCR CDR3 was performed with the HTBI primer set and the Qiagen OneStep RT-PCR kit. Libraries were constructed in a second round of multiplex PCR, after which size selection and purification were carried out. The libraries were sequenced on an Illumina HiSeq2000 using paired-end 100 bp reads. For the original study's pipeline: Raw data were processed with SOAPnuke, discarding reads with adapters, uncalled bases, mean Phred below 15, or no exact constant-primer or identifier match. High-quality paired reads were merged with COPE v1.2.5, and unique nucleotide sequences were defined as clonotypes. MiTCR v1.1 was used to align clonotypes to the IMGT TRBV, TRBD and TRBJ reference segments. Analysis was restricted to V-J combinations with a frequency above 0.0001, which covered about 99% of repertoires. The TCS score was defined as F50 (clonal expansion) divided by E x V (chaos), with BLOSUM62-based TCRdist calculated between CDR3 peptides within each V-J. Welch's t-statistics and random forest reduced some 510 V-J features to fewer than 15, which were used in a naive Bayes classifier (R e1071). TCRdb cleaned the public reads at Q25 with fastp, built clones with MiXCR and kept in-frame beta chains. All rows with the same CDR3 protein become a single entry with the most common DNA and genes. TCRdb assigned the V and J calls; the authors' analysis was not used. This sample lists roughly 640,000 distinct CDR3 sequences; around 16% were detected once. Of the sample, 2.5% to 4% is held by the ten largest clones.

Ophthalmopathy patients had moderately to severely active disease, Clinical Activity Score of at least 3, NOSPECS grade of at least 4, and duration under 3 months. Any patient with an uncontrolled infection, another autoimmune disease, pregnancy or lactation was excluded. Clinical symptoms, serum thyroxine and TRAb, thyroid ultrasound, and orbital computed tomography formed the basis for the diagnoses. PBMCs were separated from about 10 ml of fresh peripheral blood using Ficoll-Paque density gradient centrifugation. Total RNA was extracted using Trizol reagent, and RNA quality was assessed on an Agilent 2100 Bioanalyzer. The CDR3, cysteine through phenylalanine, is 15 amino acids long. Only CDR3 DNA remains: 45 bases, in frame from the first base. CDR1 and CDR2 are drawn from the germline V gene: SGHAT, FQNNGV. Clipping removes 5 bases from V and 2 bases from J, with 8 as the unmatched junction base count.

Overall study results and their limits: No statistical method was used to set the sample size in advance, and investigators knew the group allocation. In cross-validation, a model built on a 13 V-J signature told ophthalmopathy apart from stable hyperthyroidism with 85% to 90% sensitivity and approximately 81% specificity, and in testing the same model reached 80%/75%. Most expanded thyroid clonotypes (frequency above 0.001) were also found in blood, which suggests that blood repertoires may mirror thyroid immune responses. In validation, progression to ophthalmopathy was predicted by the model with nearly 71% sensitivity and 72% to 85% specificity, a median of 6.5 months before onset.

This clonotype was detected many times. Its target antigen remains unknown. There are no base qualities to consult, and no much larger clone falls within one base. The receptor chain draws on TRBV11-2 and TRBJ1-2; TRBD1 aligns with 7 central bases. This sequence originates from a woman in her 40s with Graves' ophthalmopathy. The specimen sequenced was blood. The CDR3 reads CASSENRGVNYGYTF. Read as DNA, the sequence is TGTGCCAGCAGCGAAAACAGGGGCGTCAACTATGGCTACACCTTC.